These T cell receptor beta chains were read from a single sample in a study of Graves' ophthalmopathy and Graves' hyperthyroidism. TCRdb reanalysed the multiplex PCR reads using MiXCR and keeps one entry per CDR3 protein. Of about 550,000 distinct CDR3 sequences in the sample, less than 45% were seen once. Sequencing was done on a sample of peripheral blood or thyroid tissue (not recorded which). All receptors come from an adult man with Graves' hyperthyroidism. CDR3s include the opening cysteine and the closing phenylalanine or tryptophan. Fields, in order: CDR3 protein, CDR3 DNA, D gene, V gene, J gene, clone size. A D gene is named only where the DNA matches it firmly. A row's size may be missing; if present it is once, few, many or a size class.

CDR3: CASSVFGTANEKLFF
DNA: TGTGCCAGCAGCGTATTCGGGACAGCTAATGAAAAACTGTTTTTT
D: TRBD1
V: TRBV7-9
J: TRBJ1-4
size: many

CDR3: CASSEREAQYF
DNA: TGTGCCAGCAGTGAAAGAGAGGCCCAGTACTTC
D: .
V: TRBV25-1
J: TRBJ2-5
size: few

CDR3: CASSQFSPQGRGDLPQHF
DNA: TGCGCCAGCAGCCAATTCTCCCCCCAGGGAAGGGGTGATTTGCCCCAGCATTTT
D: .
V: TRBV4-1
J: TRBJ1-5
size: .

CDR3: CSARAPGQSYGYTF
DNA: TGCAGTGCTAGAGCCCCGGGACAGTCCTATGGCTACACCTTC
D: TRBD1
V: TRBV20-1
J: TRBJ1-2
size: many

CDR3: CSAQDRGAGQPQHF
DNA: TGCAGTGCTCAAGACAGGGGAGCGGGACAGCCCCAGCATTTT
D: TRBD1
V: TRBV20-1
J: TRBJ1-5
size: .

CDR3: CASSSLAGRLNTEAFF
DNA: TGTGCCAGCAGCTCTCTGGCGGGACGGTTGAACACTGAAGCTTTCTTT
D: .
V: TRBV2
J: TRBJ1-1
size: .

CDR3: CSVAGGSGASHYEQYF
DNA: TGCAGCGTTGCAGGGGGATCCGGAGCCAGCCATTACGAGCAGTACTTC
D: TRBD1
V: TRBV29-1
J: TRBJ2-7
size: many

CDR3: CASSESRGRLGPQHF
DNA: TGTGCCAGCAGTGAAAGTAGGGGCAGGCTAGGGCCCCAGCATTTT
D: .
V: TRBV2
J: TRBJ1-5
size: few

CDR3: CASSPGQDTEAFF
DNA: TGTGCCAGCTCCCCAGGGCAGGACACTGAAGCTTTCTTT
D: .
V: TRBV18
J: TRBJ1-1
size: many

CDR3: CATTTGGGVSGANVLTF
DNA: TGTGCCACCACCACAGGGGGCGGGGTCTCTGGGGCCAACGTCCTGACTTTC
D: TRBD1
V: TRBV15
J: TRBJ2-6
size: many

CDR3: CSYRQGSNTGELFF
DNA: TGCAGCTACCGACAGGGCTCGAACACCGGGGAGCTGTTTTTT
D: TRBD1
V: TRBV29-1
J: TRBJ2-2
size: .

CDR3: CASSVAAGLNEKLFF
DNA: TGTGCCAGCAGCGTAGCTGCAGGACTGAATGAAAAACTGTTTTTT
D: .
V: TRBV9
J: TRBJ1-4
size: few

CDR3: CASSKEGGAGGNTIYF
DNA: TGTGCCAGCAGCAAAGAAGGAGGGGCCGGGGGAAACACCATATATTTT
D: .
V: TRBV4-2
J: TRBJ1-3
size: few

CDR3: CSVVPVGLYGYTIYF
DNA: TGCAGCGTTGTTCCAGTCGGACTATATGGCTACACCATATATTTT
D: .
V: TRBV29-1
J: TRBJ1-3
size: .

CDR3: CASSLTGGLSTEAFF
DNA: TGTGCCAGCAGTCTGACAGGGGGATTAAGCACTGAAGCTTTCTTT
D: TRBD1
V: TRBV12-3/TRBV12-4
J: TRBJ1-1
size: many

CDR3: CSVQGPGYEQYF
DNA: TGCAGCGTTCAGGGGCCGGGGTACGAGCAGTACTTC
D: .
V: TRBV29-1
J: TRBJ2-7
size: .

CDR3: CASRTGTGRGSGTGELFF
DNA: TGTGCCAGTAGAACCGGGACAGGGAGGGGGTCCGGAACCGGGGAGCTGTTTTTT
D: TRBD1
V: TRBV19
J: TRBJ2-2
size: .

CDR3: CSFQESSGANVLTF
DNA: TGCAGCTTCCAGGAGAGCTCTGGGGCCAACGTCCTGACTTTC
D: .
V: TRBV29-1
J: TRBJ2-6
size: .

CDR3: CSARGDRIAPQHF
DNA: TGCAGTGCTAGAGGTGACAGGATTGCGCCCCAGCATTTT
D: .
V: TRBV20-1
J: TRBJ1-5
size: many

CDR3: CASSQDGQGAPGETQYF
DNA: TGTGCCAGCAGCCAAGATGGGCAGGGGGCCCCAGGGGAGACCCAGTACTTC
D: TRBD1
V: TRBV4-2
J: TRBJ2-5
size: few

CDR3: CASSGGPGGRGNQPQYF
DNA: TGTGCCAGCAGTGGGGGGCCCGGGGGCCGAGGCAATCAGCCCCAGTACTTC
D: .
V: TRBV7-9
J: TRBJ2-5
size: .

CDR3: CASSPTLGEQYF
DNA: TGTGCCAGCTCACCAACTCTTGGCGAGCAGTACTTC
D: .
V: TRBV18
J: TRBJ2-7
size: many

CDR3: CASSLAYGDQPQHF
DNA: TGTGCCAGCAGCTTAGCGTATGGGGATCAGCCCCAGCATTTT
D: .
V: TRBV7-8
J: TRBJ1-5
size: .

CDR3: CASSFRDYEQYF
DNA: TGTGCCAGCAGCTTTCGGGACTACGAGCAGTACTTC
D: .
V: TRBV7-9
J: TRBJ2-7
size: many

CDR3: CASRPPGQGTREQYF
DNA: TGTGCCAGTAGACCACCGGGACAGGGGACAAGGGAGCAGTACTTC
D: TRBD1
V: TRBV19
J: TRBJ2-7
size: .

CDR3: CASSLGGKETQYF
DNA: TGTGCTAGCAGCTTAGGCGGGAAAGAGACCCAGTACTTC
D: .
V: TRBV7-7
J: TRBJ2-5
size: many

CDR3: CSVWGTSGRKNEQYF
DNA: TGCAGCGTTTGGGGGACTAGCGGGAGAAAGAACGAGCAGTACTTC
D: TRBD2
V: TRBV29-1
J: TRBJ2-7
size: few

CDR3: CSARRHGGMETQYF
DNA: TGCAGTGCTAGGAGACATGGGGGGATGGAGACCCAGTACTTC
D: .
V: TRBV20-1
J: TRBJ2-5
size: many

CDR3: CASTPTGIGETQYF
DNA: TGTGCCAGCACCCCGACCGGGATAGGCGAGACCCAGTACTTC
D: .
V: TRBV12-3/TRBV12-4
J: TRBJ2-5
size: .

CDR3: CASSTRQGASYEQYF
DNA: TGTGCCAGTAGTACAAGGCAGGGGGCTTCCTACGAGCAGTACTTC
D: TRBD1
V: TRBV19
J: TRBJ2-7
size: .

CDR3: CAISDRGNNEQYF
DNA: TGTGCCATCAGTGACAGAGGTAACAATGAGCAGTACTTC
D: .
V: TRBV10-3
J: TRBJ2-7
size: .

CDR3: CASSRDRGPNSPLHF
DNA: TGTGCCAGTAGTAGGGACAGGGGGCCAAATTCACCCCTCCACTTT
D: TRBD1
V: TRBV19
J: TRBJ1-6
size: many

CDR3: CASSSTPLRNTEAFF
DNA: TGCGCCAGCAGCTCGACTCCCCTCCGGAACACTGAAGCTTTCTTT
D: .
V: TRBV5-1
J: TRBJ1-1
size: many

CDR3: CSALRPIGRETQYF
DNA: TGCAGTGCACTACGACCCATTGGGCGGGAGACCCAGTACTTC
D: .
V: TRBV20-1
J: TRBJ2-5
size: many

CDR3: CASSVAGGREQYF
DNA: TGTGCCAGCTCAGTGGCAGGGGGCCGCGAGCAGTACTTC
D: TRBD1
V: TRBV7-2
J: TRBJ2-7
size: .

CDR3: CASSTTRFETQYF
DNA: TGTGCCAGCAGCACGACTAGATTCGAGACCCAGTACTTC
D: .
V: TRBV5-8
J: TRBJ2-5
size: many

CDR3: CASSITPTYEQYF
DNA: TGTGCCAGTAGTATCACACCGACCTACGAGCAGTACTTC
D: .
V: TRBV19
J: TRBJ2-7
size: .

CDR3: CASRFYGGNTGELFF
DNA: TGTGCCAGCAGGTTCTACGGGGGGAACACCGGGGAGCTGTTTTTT
D: .
V: TRBV6-5
J: TRBJ2-2
size: .

CDR3: CASSSLGNQPQHF
DNA: TGTGCCAGCAGCTCCCTGGGGAATCAGCCCCAGCATTTT
D: .
V: TRBV9
J: TRBJ1-5
size: .

CDR3: CASSDVGGSANYGYTF
DNA: TGTGCCAGCAGTGATGTTGGGGGCAGCGCTAACTATGGCTACACCTTC
D: .
V: TRBV25-1
J: TRBJ1-2
size: .

CDR3: CASPKTPKQNTGELFF
DNA: TGTGCCAGCCCGAAGACACCGAAACAGAACACCGGGGAGCTGTTTTTT
D: .
V: TRBV6-6
J: TRBJ2-2
size: .

CDR3: CASSLAGTRLAGRTGELFF
DNA: TGTGCCAGCAGCTTGGCCGGGACAAGACTAGCGGGGCGCACCGGGGAGCTGTTTTTT
D: TRBD2
V: TRBV5-5
J: TRBJ2-2
size: many

CDR3: CSAAGTGVVGEQFF
DNA: TGCAGTGCTGCCGGGACAGGGGTTGTGGGTGAGCAGTTCTTC
D: TRBD1
V: TRBV20-1
J: TRBJ2-1
size: .